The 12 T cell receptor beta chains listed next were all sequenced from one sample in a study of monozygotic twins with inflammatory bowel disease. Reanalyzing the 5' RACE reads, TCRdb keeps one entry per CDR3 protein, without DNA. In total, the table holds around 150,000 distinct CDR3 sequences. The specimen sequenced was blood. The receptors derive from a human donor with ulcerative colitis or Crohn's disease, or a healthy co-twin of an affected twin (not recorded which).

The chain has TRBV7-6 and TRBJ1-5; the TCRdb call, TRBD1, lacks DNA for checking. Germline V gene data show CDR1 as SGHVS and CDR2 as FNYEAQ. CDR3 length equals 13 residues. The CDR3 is CASSLVRAEPQHF.

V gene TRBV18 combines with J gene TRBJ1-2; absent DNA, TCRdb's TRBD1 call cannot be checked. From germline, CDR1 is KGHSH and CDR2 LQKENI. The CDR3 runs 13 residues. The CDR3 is CASPGQGESGYTF.

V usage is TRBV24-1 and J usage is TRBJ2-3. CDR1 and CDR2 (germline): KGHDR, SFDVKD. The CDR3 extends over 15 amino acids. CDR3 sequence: CATSGRSARTDTQYF.

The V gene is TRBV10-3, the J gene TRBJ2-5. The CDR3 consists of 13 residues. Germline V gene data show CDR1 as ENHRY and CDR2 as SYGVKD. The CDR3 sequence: CAISEPYQETQYF.

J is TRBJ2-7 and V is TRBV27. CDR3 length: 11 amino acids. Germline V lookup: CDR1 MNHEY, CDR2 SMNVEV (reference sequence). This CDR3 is CASSNNYEQYF.

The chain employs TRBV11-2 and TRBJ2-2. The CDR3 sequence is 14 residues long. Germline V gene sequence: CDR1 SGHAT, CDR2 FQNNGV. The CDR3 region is CASSHKGRTGELFF.

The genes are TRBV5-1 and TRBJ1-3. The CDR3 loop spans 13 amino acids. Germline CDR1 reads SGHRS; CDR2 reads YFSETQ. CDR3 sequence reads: CASSSTSGNTIYF.

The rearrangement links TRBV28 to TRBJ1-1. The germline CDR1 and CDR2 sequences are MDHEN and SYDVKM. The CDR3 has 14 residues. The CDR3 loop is CASRPRPNLREAFF.

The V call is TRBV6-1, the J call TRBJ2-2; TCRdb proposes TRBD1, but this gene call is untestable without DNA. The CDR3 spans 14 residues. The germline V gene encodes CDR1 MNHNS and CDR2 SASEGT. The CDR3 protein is CASSRTGGTGELFF.

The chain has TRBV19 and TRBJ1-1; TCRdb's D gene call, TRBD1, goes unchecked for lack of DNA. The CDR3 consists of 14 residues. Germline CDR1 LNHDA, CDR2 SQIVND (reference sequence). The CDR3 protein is CASSIGRGRTEAFF.

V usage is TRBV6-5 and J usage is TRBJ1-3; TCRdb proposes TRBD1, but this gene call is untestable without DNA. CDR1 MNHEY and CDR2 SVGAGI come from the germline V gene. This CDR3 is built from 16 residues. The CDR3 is CASSYSRGPKGNTIYF.

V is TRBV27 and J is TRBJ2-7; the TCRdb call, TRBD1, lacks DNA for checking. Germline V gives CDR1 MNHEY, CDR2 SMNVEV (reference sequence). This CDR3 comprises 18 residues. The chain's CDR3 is CASSPAGQVFVEGYEQYF.